This T cell receptor beta chain was recovered during a study of blood T cell repertoires in COVID-19. Study-wide context: Acute and convalescent COVID-19 specimens originated in the United States, Italy and Spain. Nucleic acid was either cDNA or gDNA, and it came from T cells, B-cell-depleted T cells, or PBMCs.

As originally analysed: Scientists estimated how many nucleated cells there were by amplifying reference gene primers. Using immunoSEQ multiplex PCR, the repertoire was profiled, and TCRdb retains in-frame clones only, with some absent. The D gene and trimming were derived from the DNA, and the V and J assignments and clone size from that table. The table has 150,000 to 200,000 clones, nearly 80% seen once. The CDR3 sequence is 13 residues long. With V trimmed by 4 bases and J by 7 bases, 4 bases remained unmatched. The germline gives CDR1 LGHDT, CDR2 YNNKEL (reference sequence). The receptor's source is a woman older than 75 with acute or convalescent COVID-19. Input material: peripheral blood. V and J are TRBV3-1 (or the pseudogene TRBV3-2) and TRBJ1-5; TRBD1 matches at 7 bases. The CDR3 DNA is TGTGCCAGCAGCCGACAGGGCGGCCAGCCCCAGCATTTT. It is translated as CASSRQGGQPQHF.